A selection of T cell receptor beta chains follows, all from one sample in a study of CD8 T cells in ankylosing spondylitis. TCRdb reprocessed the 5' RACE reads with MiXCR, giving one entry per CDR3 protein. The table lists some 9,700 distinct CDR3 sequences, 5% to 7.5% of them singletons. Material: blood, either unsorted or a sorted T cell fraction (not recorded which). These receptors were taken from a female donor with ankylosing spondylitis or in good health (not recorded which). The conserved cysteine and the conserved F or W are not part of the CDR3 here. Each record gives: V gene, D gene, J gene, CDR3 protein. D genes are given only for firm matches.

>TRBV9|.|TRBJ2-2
ASSPVGAGELF
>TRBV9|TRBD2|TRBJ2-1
ASSPGLPSNEQF
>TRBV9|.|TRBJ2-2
ASSVKSRGRYTGELF
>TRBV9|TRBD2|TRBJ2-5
ASNSGSEETQY
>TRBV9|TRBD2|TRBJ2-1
ASSVSGGASYNEQF
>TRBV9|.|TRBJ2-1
ASSDGAPNNEQF
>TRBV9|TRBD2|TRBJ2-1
ASSVAEASSGRAPNEQF
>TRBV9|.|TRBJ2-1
ASSGVYNEQF
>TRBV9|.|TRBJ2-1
ASSPNDYNEQF
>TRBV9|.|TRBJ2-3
ASSVPLSGGPETDTQY
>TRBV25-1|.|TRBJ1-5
ASTEGGPPRRNQPQH
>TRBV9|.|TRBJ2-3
ASSVEFSRATDTQY
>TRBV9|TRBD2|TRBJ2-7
ASSVAGAGDYEQY
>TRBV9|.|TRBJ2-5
ASSPTRNPQETQY
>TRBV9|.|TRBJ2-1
ASSVGTSSYNEQF
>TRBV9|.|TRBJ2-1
ASSVAIGSYNEQF
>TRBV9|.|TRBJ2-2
ASSSISNTGELF
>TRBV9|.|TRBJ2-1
ASSAGRSSYNEQF
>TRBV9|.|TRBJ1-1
ASSAGTEAF
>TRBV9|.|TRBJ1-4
ASGGSNEKLF
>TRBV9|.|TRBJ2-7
ASSDSRVGEQY
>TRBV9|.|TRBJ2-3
ASSVAPGTTDTQY
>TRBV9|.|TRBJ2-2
ASSVGSTNTGELF
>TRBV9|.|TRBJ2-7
ASSVADGAYEQY
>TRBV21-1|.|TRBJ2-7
ASSSPPRDKYEQY
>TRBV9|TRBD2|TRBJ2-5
ASSVDSREGETQY
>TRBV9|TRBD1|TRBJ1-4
ASSAGQATNEKLF
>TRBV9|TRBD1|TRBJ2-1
ASRAGQGYNEQF
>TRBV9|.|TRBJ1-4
ASSPGTYEKLF
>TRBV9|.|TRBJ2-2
ASSRGSGELF
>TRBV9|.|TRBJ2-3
ASSVGGGTGLTDTQY
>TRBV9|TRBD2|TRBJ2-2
ASSSRRGENPNTGELF
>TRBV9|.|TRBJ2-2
ASSVVWEAAPGTGELF
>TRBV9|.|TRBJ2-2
ASSPSSGTGELF
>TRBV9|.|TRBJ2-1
ASSDPPNEQF
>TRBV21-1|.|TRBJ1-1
ASSKRCTEAF
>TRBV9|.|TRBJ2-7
ASSVGWGPTYEQY
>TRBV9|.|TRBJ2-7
ASSPEGAGSHYEQY
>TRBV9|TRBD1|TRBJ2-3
ASSAGTGREDTQY
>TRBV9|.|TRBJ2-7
ASSVGGVPYEQY
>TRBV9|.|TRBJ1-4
ASSRTGGDEKLF
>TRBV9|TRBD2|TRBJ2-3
ASSPGGGTDTQY